The 32 T cell receptor beta chains listed next were all sequenced from one sample in a study of cytomegalovirus exposure and HLA in healthy donors. PCR primers comprised 60 Vbeta and 13 Jbeta primers. TCRdb's table, derived via immunoSEQ multiplex PCR, lists solely in-frame clones and lacks some. This table holds 100,000 to 150,000 clones, roughly 80% found once. The sequencing input was PBMCs. The receptors shown here come from a man aged 40-55 years in good health and CMV-seronegative.

The table lists this clone with a few counts. The chain combines TRBV19 with TRBJ1-1; a possible D gene is TRBD1 (5 bases). The germline gives CDR1 LNHDA, CDR2 SQIVND (reference sequence). This CDR3 is built from 14 residues. Deletions cut 5 bases from V and 2 bases from J, with 12 bases between. CDR3 nucleotides: TGTGCCAGTAGTGGAGGGACGGCTAACACTGAAGCTTTCTTT. It translates to CASSGGTANTEAFF.

The chain uses TRBV10-3 and TRBJ1-1; TRBD1 agrees at 9 bases. The CDR3 sequence is 15 residues long. V was pared by 4 bases and J by 3 bases, with 6 bases of the junction left unmatched. CDR1 is ENHRY, CDR2 SYGVKD, per germline. CDR3 coding DNA: TGTGCCATCAGTGGCGGGACAGGGTTTTACACTGAAGCTTTCTTT. Translating it yields CAISGGTGFYTEAFF.

The genes are TRBV5-4 and TRBJ1-1; 9 nucleotides match TRBD1. The CDR3 totals 15 residues. The germline CDR1 and CDR2 sequences are SGHNT and YYREEE (reference sequence). The ends lost 4 bases at V and 1 base at J; junction bases unmatched: 5. The CDR3 protein is CASSTWTGANTEAFF. CDR3 DNA: TGTGCCAGCAGCACCTGGACAGGGGCGAACACTGAAGCTTTCTTT.

The chain couples TRBV5-4 to TRBJ1-6; 7 positions match TRBD1. The CDR3 totals 17 residues. The ends lost 4 bases at V and 0 bases at J; junction bases unmatched: 7. Germline loops: CDR1 SGHNT, CDR2 YYREEE (reference sequence). DNA for the CDR3: TGTGCCAGCAGCCTAGACAGGGCAAGCTCCTATAATTCACCCCTCCACTTT. The encoded protein is CASSLDRASSYNSPLHF.

The chain has TRBV5-4 and TRBJ2-2, with D possibly being TRBD2 (5 bases). Deletions cut 4 bases from V and 7 bases from J, with 17 bases between. The CDR3 has 15 residues. Germline values: CDR1 SGHNT, CDR2 YYREEE (reference sequence). This chain's CDR3 is CASSPPDTGIGELFF. CDR3 bases: TGTGCCAGCAGCCCACCCGACACGGGGATCGGGGAGCTGTTTTTT.

This clone was observed a handful of times. This chain uses TRBV2 with TRBJ2-7; unclear D gene. V was clipped by 4 bases and J by 4 bases, with 8 bases between them. Germline CDR1 and CDR2: SNHLY and FYNNEI. This CDR3 region has 12 residues. CDR3 coding DNA: TGTGCCAGCAGTGCCCTCCCTTACGAGCAGTACTTC. Protein: CASSALPYEQYF.

A remark on this clone: An end of the junction does not agree with germline; a read error may underlie this. The chain carries TRBV7-7 and TRBJ2-3; tentatively, D is TRBD2 (7 bases). The germline V gene encodes CDR1 SSHAT and CDR2 FNYEAQ (reference sequence). The CDR3 length is 13 residues. The CDR3 loop is CASNGGGAHTQYF. The DNA for the CDR3 is TGTGCTAGCAACGGAGGGGGGGCACATACGCAGTATTTT.

The rearrangement uses TRBV29-1 and TRBJ2-2; D unresolved. This CDR3 is built from 12 residues. Trimming took off 7 bases at V and 8 bases at J, with 14 bases between the two ends. CDR1 and CDR2 (germline): SQVTM, ANQGSEA. The CDR3 region has the DNA TGCAGCGCCGTCGTTGGAGCGGGGGAGCTGTTTTTT. It codes for CSAVVGAGELFF.

The rearrangement links TRBV11-3 to TRBJ2-2, with 15 bases aligning to TRBD2. The CDR3 totals 16 residues. The V segment lost 8 bases and the J segment 7 bases; nucleotides outside the gene matches: 8. Germline assignment: CDR1 SGHNT and CDR2 YENEEA. The CDR3 DNA follows: TGTGCCAGCGAACGGACTAGCGGGGGGGCGGACGGGGAGCTGTTTTTT. This gives the protein CASERTSGGADGELFF.

The chain recombines TRBV7-8 with TRBJ2-2; 8 positions agree with TRBD1. The CDR3 sequence is 17 residues long. CDR1 and CDR2 (germline): SGHVS, FQNEAQ. Unmatched junction bases numbered 9, after V lost 1 base and J lost 5 bases. Here the CDR3 DNA reads TGTGCCAGCAGCTTAGGACCAGGGGGCGTGATTACCGGGGAGCTGTTTTTT. It translates to CASSLGPGGVITGELFF.

The gene calls are TRBV19 and TRBJ2-2; no definite D call. This CDR3 has 14 residues. The germline gives CDR1 LNHDA, CDR2 SQIVND (reference sequence). V was pared by 7 bases and J by 2 bases, with 11 bases between. The CDR3 spells CASNAGRNTGELFF. In DNA form, the CDR3 reads TGTGCCAGTAACGCAGGTCGCAACACCGGGGAGCTGTTTTTT.

The CDR3 DNA sequence: TGTGCCAGCAGCTTGAGCGGGACAGGGGACGAGCAGTACTTC. It is translated as CASSLSGTGDEQYF. The genes are TRBV5-4 and TRBJ2-7; 10 nucleotides align to TRBD1. Germline V gene lookup returns CDR1 SGHNT and CDR2 YYREEE (reference sequence). The CDR3 extends over 14 amino acids. The V gene end was trimmed by 1 base and the J gene end by 5 bases; junction bases not matched to a gene: 3.

A word on this clone: Germline and junction disagree at one end, which may indicate a read error. CDR3 amino acids: CASSLSSGNSYEQYF. As DNA, the CDR3 is TGTGCCAGCAGTTTATCATCCGGGAACTCCTACGAGCAATACTTC. The rearrangement joins TRBV27 to TRBJ2-7; possibly TRBD2 for D (5 bases). This CDR3 comprises 15 residues. The V gene's germline CDR1 is MNHEY and CDR2 SMNVEV (reference sequence).

V and J are TRBV30 and TRBJ1-5; weak D call: TRBD1 (5 bases). Germline CDR1 is GTSNPN and CDR2 is SVGIG (reference sequence). Between the trimmed V and J ends, which lost 1 base and 7 bases, there was a span of 11 bases. CDR3 length equals 13 residues. The CDR3, as DNA: TGTGCCTGGAGTGAAGGGGAAAAACAGCCCCAGCATTTT. The encoded protein is CAWSEGEKQPQHF.

The chain is built from TRBV30 and TRBJ2-7, with D unresolved. The germline V gene encodes CDR1 GTSNPN and CDR2 SVGIG (reference sequence). Trimming shortened V by 0 bases and J by 4 bases, and 4 bases separated the two germline ends. The CDR3 runs 11 residues. CDR3 nucleotide sequence: TGTGCCTGGAGTGTACAATACGAGCAGTACTTC. The encoded protein is CAWSVQYEQYF.

This chain joins TRBV23-1 and TRBJ2-7; TRBD1 aligns across 11 bases. TRBV23-1 is an ORF, with its function uncertain. The CDR3 has 18 residues. The junction had 12 bases not matched to a gene; V was cut back by 0 bases and J by 5 bases. The CDR3 DNA follows: TGCGCCAGCAGTCAATCTTCCGGGACAGGGGGTAATCGCCACGAGCAGTACTTC. Translated: CASSQSSGTGGNRHEQYF.

As to this clone: A read error may produce the germline difference seen at one junction end. V usage is TRBV12-5 and J usage is TRBJ2-3; D perhaps matches TRBD2 (6 bases). This CDR3 spans 15 amino acids. Looked up from germline, CDR1 is LGHNT and CDR2 is FRNRAP. The chain's CDR3 is CASGFGGTSTDTQYF. CDR3 DNA sequence: TGTGCTAGTGGTTTTGGGGGAACTAGCACAGATACGCAGTATTTC.

Only a few counts were recorded for this clone. V gene TRBV5-1 combines with J gene TRBJ2-3; D might be TRBD1 (5 bases). Germline CDR1 is SGHRS and CDR2 is YFSETQ. The CDR3 runs 14 residues. Deletions cut 3 bases from V and 3 bases from J, with 11 bases between. DNA for the CDR3: TGCGCCAGCAGCTATCAGGGTCGTACAGATACGCAGTATTTT. Protein product: CASSYQGRTDTQYF.

The chain employs TRBV5-1 and TRBJ2-5; the match to TRBD2 covers 10 bases. CDR1 SGHRS and CDR2 YFSETQ come from the germline V gene. CDR3 length equals 15 residues. Trimming cost V 0 bases and J 2 bases; bases outside gene matches: 1. The chain's CDR3 is CASSLASGGQETQYF. CDR3 sequence (DNA): TGCGCCAGCAGCTTGGCTAGCGGGGGACAAGAGACCCAGTACTTC.

The rearrangement uses TRBV28 and TRBJ1-3; no clear D. V was clipped by 2 bases and J by 2 bases, with 13 bases between them. This CDR3 has 16 residues. CDR1 and CDR2 (germline): MDHEN, SYDVKM. In DNA, the CDR3 is TGTGCCAGCAGTTTAAGGTCACTCACAGCTGGAAACACCATATATTTT. It yields the protein CASSLRSLTAGNTIYF.

The J gene is TRBJ2-7, the V gene TRBV7-3, with a weak D call TRBD2 (6 bases). CDR3 length: 14 amino acids. The V end was cut by 5 bases, the J end by 5 bases, with 16 bases between. Germline V gene lookup returns CDR1 SGHTA and CDR2 FQGTGA. Written as DNA, the CDR3 is TGTGCCAGCAGCCCATGGGGTGGAGGGGACGAGCAGTACTTC. It is translated as CASSPWGGGDEQYF. The whole variable domain, remainder taken from reference TRBV7-3 and TRBJ2-7, is GAGVSQTPSNKVTEKGKYVELRCDPISGHTALYWYRQSLGQGPEFLIYFQGTGAADDSGLPNDRFFAVRPEGSVSTLKIQRTERGDSAVYLCASSPWGGGDEQYFGPGTRLTVT.

V gene TRBV9 combines with J gene TRBJ2-3, with 14 bases lining up with TRBD2. Germline CDR1 is SGDLS and CDR2 is YYNGEE. This CDR3 contains 20 residues. Trimming took 3 bases from V and 0 from J; bases not matched to a gene: 12. The CDR3 DNA follows: TGTGCCAGCAGCGCCAGGGGGGGGACTAGCGGGGGCCTTAGCACAGATACGCAGTATTTT. Protein: CASSARGGTSGGLSTDTQYF.

CDR3 in DNA: TGTGCCAGCAGTTTCACTGGGGGCCTCAGCGGCAATCAGCCCCAGCATTTT. It codes for CASSFTGGLSGNQPQHF. The chain links TRBV28 to TRBJ1-5; D perhaps matches TRBD1 (6 bases). This CDR3 is built from 17 residues. The germline gives CDR1 MDHEN, CDR2 SYDVKM. Trimming pared 3 bases from V and 2 bases from J, leaving 17 bases between.

The count of this clone is one. This chain connects TRBV5-5 to TRBJ2-1, with D possibly TRBD1 on 5 matching bases. The CDR3 sequence is 12 residues long. With 4 bases removed from V and 8 bases from J, the gap between germline ends came to 10 bases. The germline gives CDR1 SGHKS, CDR2 YYEKEE (reference sequence). CDR3 region: CASSHQGDEQFF. The CDR3 DNA follows: TGTGCCAGCAGCCACCAGGGCGATGAGCAGTTCTTC.

This clone was seen a handful of times. V is TRBV10-2 and J is TRBJ1-1, with a weak D call TRBD1 (5 bases). Per the germline V gene, CDR1 is WSHSY and CDR2 is SAAADI. V was clipped by 4 bases and J by 4 bases, with 10 bases between them. CDR3 size: 13 residues. The CDR3 reads CASSVGVATEAFF. In DNA, the CDR3 is TGCGCCAGCAGTGTAGGGGTGGCCACTGAAGCTTTCTTT.

The genes are TRBV18 and TRBJ1-4; possible D gene TRBD1, 5 bases. V was cut by 3 bases and J by 3 bases, with 17 bases left in between. The CDR3 is made up of 17 amino acids. Germline V gene lookup returns CDR1 KGHSH and CDR2 LQKENI. This chain's CDR3 is CASSPYRKEGPNEKLFF. The CDR3 bases are TGTGCCAGCTCACCGTACAGGAAGGAGGGGCCTAATGAAAAACTGTTTTTT.

This clone was detected only a few times. CDR3 sequence (DNA): TGTGCCAGCAGCGTAGTCAGGGAGGGCACCGGGGAGCTGTTTTTT. Its translation: CASSVVREGTGELFF. The genes are TRBV9 and TRBJ2-2; 7 bases line up with TRBD2. In germline, CDR1 is SGDLS, CDR2 YYNGEE. Trimming at V came to 0 bases and at J to 4 bases, leaving 3 bases not matched to a gene. This CDR3 is built from 15 residues.

V gene TRBV6-6 combines with J gene TRBJ2-5; 7 bases fit TRBD2. Unmatched junction bases numbered 10, after V lost 7 bases and J lost 5 bases. The CDR3 runs 14 residues. The germline gives CDR1 MNHNY, CDR2 SVGAGI (reference sequence). CDR3 sequence (DNA): TGTGCCAGCACCTCGGAGCGGGGATCGGAGACCCAGTACTTC. This sequence encodes CASTSERGSETQYF.

This chain uses TRBV14 with TRBJ2-1; 8 bases are a match to TRBD2. The CDR3 is 16 residues long. After removal of 5 bases from V and 5 bases from J, the junction contained 11 bases not matched to a gene. Germline V gene sequence: CDR1 SGHDN, CDR2 FVKESK. The CDR3: CASSSPSGRVHNEQFF. The CDR3, as DNA: TGTGCCAGCAGCTCACCGAGCGGGAGAGTTCACAATGAGCAGTTCTTC.

The J gene is TRBJ2-7, the V gene TRBV4-3; no clear D. Trimming stripped 0 bases from V and 0 bases from J, with 9 bases between. Germline V gene data show CDR1 as LGHNA and CDR2 as YSLEER. The CDR3 loop spans 15 amino acids. CDR3 residues: CASSQDRRSSYEQYF. The CDR3 DNA sequence: TGCGCCAGCAGCCAAGATCGACGGAGCTCCTACGAGCAGTACTTC.

This chain links TRBV6-6 with TRBJ2-2; 7 positions match TRBD1. The length of the CDR3 is 15 residues. The germline gives CDR1 MNHNY, CDR2 SVGAGI (reference sequence). V gave up 6 bases and J gave up 0 bases; unmatched junction bases: 4. CDR3 nucleotide sequence: TGTGCCAGCAGAATCGGGACAGCGAACACCGGGGAGCTGTTTTTT. It is translated as CASRIGTANTGELFF.

The chain recombines TRBV7-2 with TRBJ2-5; 12 positions match TRBD2. The CDR3 runs to 17 residues. CDR1 is SGHTA, CDR2 FQGNSA, per germline. With V trimmed by 4 bases and J by 6 bases, 12 bases remained unmatched. Here the CDR3 DNA reads TGTGCCAGCAGCTCGAGGGAGCTAGCGGGGGGGCAGAAGACCCAGTACTTC. Amino acid sequence: CASSSRELAGGQKTQYF.